What follows are 23 T cell receptor beta chains derived from one specimen sequenced in a study of OX40 agonist ivuxolimab in advanced cancers. Data came from immunoSEQ multiplex PCR; TCRdb stores just in-frame clones and leaves some out. The sample lists some 59,000 clones; around 90% were seen once. The source material was CD4+ or CD8+ T cells sorted from blood, sampled in a trial of the OX40 agonist ivuxolimab. These receptors were collected from an adult with an advanced solid tumor such as melanoma, head and neck, liver or kidney cancer.

This chain uses TRBV28 with TRBJ2-3; possibly TRBD1 for D (6 bases). From germline, CDR1 is MDHEN and CDR2 SYDVKM. This CDR3 has 16 amino acids. The V end was cut by 4 bases, the J end by 0 bases, with 14 bases between. CDR3 DNA: TGTGCCAGCAGTTCTCCAGGGGAGACTAGCACAGATACGCAGTATTTT. This sequence encodes CASSSPGETSTDTQYF.

The rearrangement uses TRBV15 and TRBJ2-3, with 9 bases aligning to TRBD1. The CDR3 consists of 14 residues. Germline-derived CDR1 and CDR2 are LNHNV and YYDKDF (reference sequence). Unmatched junction bases numbered 3, after V lost 2 bases and J lost 6 bases. The CDR3 region has the DNA TGTGCCACCAGCAGAACCGGGACAGGGGATACGCAGTATTTT. Its protein product is CATSRTGTGDTQYF.

The chain recombines TRBV6-6 with TRBJ1-3, with a possible D match to TRBD1 (5 bases). The CDR3 runs 15 residues. Looked up from germline, CDR1 is MNHNY and CDR2 is SVGAGI (reference sequence). Trimming took off 2 bases at V and 0 bases at J, with 8 bases between the two ends. The CDR3 is CASSYGTSSGNTIYF. CDR3 DNA sequence: TGTGCCAGCAGTTACGGGACCAGCTCTGGAAACACCATATATTTT.

The chain combines TRBV5-1 with TRBJ1-1; tentative D call: TRBD1 (5 bases). This CDR3 comprises 15 residues. The germline gives CDR1 SGHRS, CDR2 YFSETQ. V was clipped by 0 bases and J by 6 bases, with 15 bases between them. The CDR3 nucleotides read TGCGCCAGCAGCTTGGGAGGACAAACTGTCGCTGAAGCTTTCTTT. Protein sequence: CASSLGGQTVAEAFF.

The chain recombines TRBV4-1 with TRBJ1-2; 9 positions match TRBD1. The CDR3 totals 15 residues. CDR1 is MGHRA and CDR2 is YSYEKL in the germline V gene. The trim removed 1 base at V and 2 bases at J, leaving 2 bases unmatched. The chain's CDR3 is CASSQVGQGNYGYTF. In nucleotides, the CDR3 is TGCGCCAGCAGCCAAGTGGGACAGGGAAACTATGGCTACACCTTC.

This chain uses TRBV11-2 with TRBJ2-1; TRBD2 agrees at 14 bases. Germline-derived CDR1 and CDR2 are SGHAT and FQNNGV. V lost 5 bases, J lost 7 bases, and 4 bases stayed unmatched. CDR3 length equals 15 residues. CDR3 nucleotide sequence: TGTGCCAGCAGCCCGACTAGCGGGGGGGGAAATGAGCAGTTCTTC. Translation: CASSPTSGGGNEQFF.

The genes are TRBV11-1 and TRBJ2-3, with TRBD2 as a possible D gene (6 bases). CDR3 length equals 15 residues. V shed 6 bases and J shed 0 bases, with 13 bases lying between them. Germline CDR1 and CDR2: SGHAT and FQDESV (reference sequence). CDR3 nucleotides: TGTGCCAGCAGTAGGAGGGCGGATAGCACAGATACGCAGTATTTT. Its protein product is CASSRRADSTDTQYF.

This chain connects TRBV9 to TRBJ2-5; TRBD1 is a possible D gene (6 bases). The germline CDR1 and CDR2 sequences are SGDLS and YYNGEE. V lost 7 bases to trimming and J lost 2 bases, with 12 bases between them. This CDR3 region has 13 residues. This CDR3 reads CASSKGVQETQYF. Written as DNA, the CDR3 is TGTGCCAGCTCCAAGGGGGTTCAAGAGACCCAGTACTTC.

The chain is built from TRBV6-1 and TRBJ1-2, with a possible D match to TRBD1 (6 bases). The V and J ends lost 1 base and 13 bases respectively, with 7 bases between them. Germline CDR1 reads MNHNS; CDR2 reads SASEGT. CDR3 size: 10 residues. CDR3 region: CASSEEQGTF. As DNA, the CDR3 is TGTGCCAGCAGTGAAGAACAGGGCACCTTC.

This rearrangement joins TRBV18 to TRBJ2-3; no definite D call. The CDR3 is made up of 13 amino acids. Germline V gene data show CDR1 as KGHSH and CDR2 as LQKENI. Trimming stripped 1 base from V and 1 base from J, with 3 bases between. CDR3 sequence reads: CASSPRRTDTQYF. The DNA for the CDR3 is TGTGCCAGCTCACCACGGCGCACAGATACGCAGTATTTT.

The chain combines TRBV5-6 with TRBJ2-7, with D perhaps matching TRBD1 (5 bases). V was clipped by 6 bases and J by 4 bases, with 20 bases between them. Germline V gene lookup returns CDR1 SGHDT and CDR2 YYEEEE. The CDR3 consists of 15 residues. CDR3 bases: TGTGCCAGCAACCAAGTGGGGCTAGATGCGTACGAGCAGTACTTC. Translated, it gives CASNQVGLDAYEQYF. Together with reference TRBV5-6 and TRBJ2-7, the CDR3 gives the full variable domain: DAGVTQSPTHLIKTRGQQVTLRCSPKSGHDTVSWYQQALGQGPQFIFQYYEEEERQRGNFPDRFSGHQFPNYSSELNVNALLLGDSALYLCASNQVGLDAYEQYFGPGTRLTVT.

The CDR3 loop reads CASSTSGNYEQYF. The DNA of the CDR3 is TGTGCCAGCTCTACTAGCGGCAACTACGAGCAGTACTTC. The chain combines TRBV25-1 with TRBJ2-7, with 8 bases aligning to TRBD2. This CDR3 is built from 13 residues. With 8 bases clipped from V and 3 bases from J, the junction kept 6 bases outside the gene matches. The germline CDR1 and CDR2 sequences are MGHDK and SYGVNS.

The chain uses TRBV7-9 and TRBJ1-2, with D unclear. Germline loops: CDR1 SEHNR, CDR2 FQNEAQ (reference sequence). Trimming removed 1 base from V and 8 bases from J, with 14 bases in between. This CDR3 spans 14 amino acids. This chain's CDR3 is CASSLDTGFGGYTF. In nucleotides, the CDR3 is TGTGCCAGCAGCTTAGATACCGGCTTCGGAGGCTACACCTTC.

This clone was recorded once. V and J are TRBV18 and TRBJ1-2; D remains unclear. The germline V and J ends were trimmed by 2 bases and 10 bases, with 11 bases remaining between them. The length of the CDR3 is 12 residues. CDR1 is KGHSH, CDR2 LQKENI, per germline. The CDR3 nucleotides read TGTGCCAGCTCACCAGAACGAGGAGTCTACACCTTC. Translation gives CASSPERGVYTF.

V usage is TRBV19 and J usage is TRBJ2-1; TRBD1 aligns across 11 bases. Germline V gene sequence: CDR1 LNHDA, CDR2 SQIVND (reference sequence). The CDR3 spans 14 residues. V dropped 6 bases and J dropped 8; count of bases not matched to a gene: 6. CDR3 DNA: TGTGCCAGTAGCAGGACAGGGGGCTGGGATGAGCAGTTCTTC. This encodes CASSRTGGWDEQFF. Looking up the rest from reference TRBV19 and TRBJ2-1 gives the full variable domain: DGGITQSPKYLFRKEGQNVTLSCEQNLNHDAMYWYRQDPGQGLRLIYYSQIVNDFQKGDIAEGYSVSREKKESFPLTVTSAQKNPTAFYLCASSRTGGWDEQFFGPGTRLTVL.

The chain employs TRBV2 and TRBJ2-1; 11 bases are a match to TRBD2. The CDR3 loop spans 14 amino acids. The J segment lost 7 bases and the V segment lost 7 bases, leaving 6 bases of the junction unmatched. Germline CDR1 reads SNHLY; CDR2 reads FYNNEI. The CDR3 bases are TGTGCCAGCACTGGACTAGCGGGTTCGAATGAGCAGTTCTTC. Encoded protein: CASTGLAGSNEQFF. The entire variable domain, with the rest obtained from reference TRBV2 and TRBJ2-1, is as follows: EPEVTQTPSHQVTQMGQEVILRCVPISNHLYFYWYRQILGQKVEFLVSFYNNEISEKSEIFDDQFSVERPDGSNFTLKIRSTKLEDSAMYFCASTGLAGSNEQFFGPGTRLTVL.

This sequence joins TRBV19 and TRBJ2-1; 8 nucleotides match TRBD2. CDR1 is LNHDA and CDR2 is SQIVND in the germline V gene (reference sequence). V shed 3 bases and J 7 bases; nucleotides not matched to a gene: 5. The length of the CDR3 is 14 residues. CDR3 bases: TGTGCCAGTAGTATCGGAGGGACTAGGAATGAGCAGTTCTTC. This encodes CASSIGGTRNEQFF.

The genes are TRBV28 and TRBJ1-3; no reliable D call. The CDR3 has 15 amino acids. CDR1 and CDR2 (germline): MDHEN, SYDVKM. V lost 3 bases to trimming and J lost 0 bases, with 9 bases between them. CDR3 nucleotide sequence: TGTGCCAGCAGTTTCGGGTCCCTCTCTGGAAACACCATATATTTT. This codes for CASSFGSLSGNTIYF.

The V and J genes are TRBV10-3 and TRBJ2-6, with a possible D match to TRBD1 (6 bases). The V gene lost 6 bases and the J gene lost 0 bases, with 18 bases spanning the gap. CDR1 and CDR2 from the germline V gene are ENHRY and SYGVKD. The CDR3 loop spans 18 amino acids. The chain's CDR3 is CAISETGAPNSGANVLTF. DNA for the CDR3: TGTGCCATCAGCGAGACAGGCGCCCCGAACTCTGGGGCCAACGTCCTGACTTTC.

The rearrangement uses TRBV14 and TRBJ2-2, with TRBD2 matching 8 bases. With 0 bases clipped from V and 4 bases from J, the junction kept 7 bases outside the gene matches. CDR3 length: 17 residues. Germline values: CDR1 SGHDN, CDR2 FVKESK. CDR3 nucleotide sequence: TGTGCCAGCAGCCAAGATTCCGGGAGGGCCGCCACCGGGGAGCTGTTTTTT. Amino acid sequence: CASSQDSGRAATGELFF.

This clone was seen more than once but under ten times. This rearrangement joins TRBV9 to TRBJ1-2; perhaps TRBD1 as D (5 bases). CDR1 is SGDLS and CDR2 is YYNGEE in the germline V gene. The V end lost 3 bases, the J end lost 3 bases, and 18 bases lay between the germline ends. The CDR3 extends over 16 amino acids. The CDR3: CASSGRGTPRDYGYTF. The CDR3 DNA reads as TGTGCCAGCAGCGGACGCGGGACTCCAAGGGACTATGGCTACACCTTC. Supplemented by reference TRBV9 and TRBJ1-2, the full variable domain reads DSGVTQTPKHLITATGQRVTLRCSPRSGDLSVYWYQQSLDQGLQFLIQYYNGEERAKGNILERFSAQQFPDLHSELNLSSLELGDSALYFCASSGRGTPRDYGYTFGSGTRLTVV.

This chain links TRBV19 with TRBJ1-3; D ambiguous. Trimming left V 6 bases short and J 0 bases short, with 6 bases between. This CDR3 has 13 amino acids. Looked up from germline, CDR1 is LNHDA and CDR2 is SQIVND (reference sequence). CDR3 sequence: CASSPDSGNTIYF. The CDR3 DNA is TGTGCCAGTAGCCCGGACTCTGGAAACACCATATATTTT. Drawing the rest from reference TRBV19 and TRBJ1-3, the complete variable domain is DGGITQSPKYLFRKEGQNVTLSCEQNLNHDAMYWYRQDPGQGLRLIYYSQIVNDFQKGDIAEGYSVSREKKESFPLTVTSAQKNPTAFYLCASSPDSGNTIYFGEGSWLTVV.

The V call is TRBV28, the J call TRBJ1-2, with D perhaps TRBD1 (6 bases). V was clipped by 6 bases and J by 2 bases, with 13 bases between them. Germline V gene sequence: CDR1 MDHEN, CDR2 SYDVKM. The CDR3 covers 14 residues. The CDR3 coding sequence is TGTGCCAGCAGGAGGGGGACCGCGAACTATGGCTACACCTTC. This encodes CASRRGTANYGYTF.